The entry below describes one T cell receptor (beta chain). The antigen is not known. The length of the CDR3 is 14 residues. Trimming took 0 bases from V and 3 from J, leaving 7 bases between them. Germline-derived CDR1 and CDR2 are SGHRS and YFSETQ. This specimen comes from a study of CD8+ T cells in alopecia areata. Study information: In an open-label trial, patients got 5 to 10 mg tofacitinib twice daily. Regarding the study as a whole: Normal skin contains resident alphabeta T cells, and these are also sequenced in scalp samples.

The study team obtained lesional scalp punch biopsies and peripheral blood from alopecia areata patients. Sorted out of PBMCs were CD4+ T cells and CD8+ T cells. Extracted from the samples, RNA was reverse transcribed into cDNA to serve as the sequencing template. TCRdb's table, derived via immunoSEQ multiplex PCR, lists solely in-frame clones and lacks some. The data hold approximately 57,000 clones, with about 96% observed a single time. The material was CD8+ T cells sorted from blood, obtained at week 0. The genes are TRBV5-1 and TRBJ2-4, with D hard to call. This receptor was obtained from a human donor with alopecia areata. CDR3 sequence: CASSLGEGKNIQYF. The CDR3 DNA follows: TGCGCCAGCAGCTTGGGGGAAGGCAAAAACATTCAGTACTTC.